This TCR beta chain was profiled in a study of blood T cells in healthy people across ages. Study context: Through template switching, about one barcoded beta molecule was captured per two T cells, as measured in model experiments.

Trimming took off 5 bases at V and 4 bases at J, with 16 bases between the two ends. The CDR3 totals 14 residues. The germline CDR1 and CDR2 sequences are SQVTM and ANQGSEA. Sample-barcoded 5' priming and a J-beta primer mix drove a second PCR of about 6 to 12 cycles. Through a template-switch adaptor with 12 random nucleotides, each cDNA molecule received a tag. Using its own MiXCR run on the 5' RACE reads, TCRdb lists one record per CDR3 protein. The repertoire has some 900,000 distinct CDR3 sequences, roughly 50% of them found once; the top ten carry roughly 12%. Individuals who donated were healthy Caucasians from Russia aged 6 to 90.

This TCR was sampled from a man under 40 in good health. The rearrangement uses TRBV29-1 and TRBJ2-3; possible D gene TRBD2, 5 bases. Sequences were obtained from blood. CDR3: CSVRLASGPDTQYF. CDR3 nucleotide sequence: TGCAGCGTTAGGTTAGCGTCCGGACCAGATACGCAGTATTTT.